Listed below are T cell receptor beta chains from one sample, sequenced in a study of blood T cell repertoires in COVID-19. Clones were read by immunoSEQ multiplex PCR, and TCRdb kept only the in-frame ones, dropping some. The table records around 450,000 clones, around 90% of them present only once. Sequencing was carried out using PBMCs or T cells enriched from blood (not recorded which). The receptors stem from a woman between 18 and 29 years old who had recovered from COVID-19. Each CDR3 is given without its conserved first and last residue. The order of the fields is V gene, J gene, clone size, CDR3 protein. Clone size is not always given. Where it is, it says once, few, many or a class for expanded clones.

TRBV19	TRBJ1-2	NA	ASSSFPGQGSYGYT
TRBV5-1	TRBJ2-2	NA	ASETGPHTGELF
TRBV19	TRBJ2-7	few	ASSLRDSSYEQY
TRBV4-2	TRBJ2-7	NA	ASSQDGGGGSYEQY
TRBV7-6	TRBJ1-6	once	ASSLESSGGSPLH
TRBV5-1	TRBJ2-5	NA	ASSRLSPRVTGSETQY
TRBV7-9	TRBJ1-1	NA	ASIRIRGNLPTEAF
TRBV2	TRBJ1-6	once	ASSQDRVDSPLH
TRBV5-1	TRBJ1-2	NA	ASSLDSNSGYT
TRBV7-2	TRBJ2-1	NA	ASSLGPEGDEQF
TRBV30	TRBJ1-3	NA	AWSGGRQFSGNTIY
TRBV3-1/TRBV3-2	TRBJ1-1	NA	ASSHVNTEAF
TRBV6-5	TRBJ1-1	NA	ASRPLRDTEAF
TRBV7-2	TRBJ2-7	NA	ASRFKAGGYEQY
TRBV19	TRBJ1-5	few	ASSIGRNNQPQH
TRBV5-1	TRBJ1-1	NA	ASSETLVNTEAF
TRBV5-5	TRBJ1-1	NA	ASSSPSGGRTEAF
TRBV9	TRBJ2-6	NA	ASSGQGALGGANVLT
TRBV5-1	TRBJ1-2	NA	ASRSDSTLYT
TRBV3-1/TRBV3-2	TRBJ2-3	NA	ASSQGDREGDTQY
TRBV2	TRBJ1-1	few	ASSEYIRGSSNTEAF
TRBV5-1	TRBJ2-3	NA	ASSPTGLTDTQY